Following are 27 T cell receptor beta chains from one sample sequenced in a study of blood T cell repertoires in COVID-19. Libraries were prepared by immunoSEQ multiplex PCR; TCRdb keeps only in-frame clonotypes and omits some of them. This table has about 59,000 clones, 80% to 90% appearing once. Sequences were obtained from peripheral blood. The receptor source for this set is a man in his 60s with COVID-19, enrolled during active disease.

The rearrangement links TRBV18 to TRBJ1-5; D unclear. Trimming removed 5 bases at V and 3 bases at J, with 11 bases between. The CDR3 has 14 residues. The germline CDR1 and CDR2 sequences are KGHSH and LQKENI. The CDR3: CASSTDGDNQPQHF. For the CDR3, the DNA is TGTGCCAGCTCAACGGACGGGGACAATCAGCCCCAGCATTTT.

CDR3 sequence (DNA): TGTGCCACCAGCAGAGAACTCACTCAAGAGACCCAGTACTTC. Residues: CATSRELTQETQYF. The genes are TRBV15 and TRBJ2-5; no definite D call. The V gene's germline CDR1 is LNHNV and CDR2 YYDKDF (reference sequence). V was clipped by 0 bases and J by 2 bases, with 7 bases between them. The CDR3 totals 14 residues.

The chain links TRBV11-2 to TRBJ1-3; D may be TRBD1 (5 bases). This CDR3 has 15 residues. Germline V lookup: CDR1 SGHAT, CDR2 FQNNGV. V was cut by 2 bases and J by 8 bases, with 16 bases left in between. This CDR3 reads CASSLSDSQGDTIYF. The DNA of the CDR3 is TGTGCCAGCAGCTTAAGCGACAGCCAAGGTGACACCATATATTTT.

The J gene is TRBJ1-6, the V gene TRBV5-1, with 8 bases lining up with TRBD1. V lost 4 bases and J lost 9; bases outside the gene matches: 12. The CDR3 has 16 amino acids. Germline CDR1 reads SGHRS; CDR2 reads YFSETQ. CDR3 residues: CASSLTLGQGASPLHF. In nucleotides, the CDR3 is TGCGCCAGCAGCCTAACACTCGGACAGGGTGCTTCACCCCTCCACTTT.

This clone appeared once. The V call is TRBV2, the J call TRBJ1-1; TRBD1 might be the D (5 bases). The germline CDR1 and CDR2 sequences are SNHLY and FYNNEI. V shed 2 bases and J shed 3 bases, with 13 bases lying between them. The CDR3 is made up of 15 amino acids. The chain's CDR3 is CASSEYRLIDTEAFF. CDR3 DNA: TGTGCCAGCAGTGAATACAGGTTGATCGACACTGAAGCTTTCTTT.

The chain recombines TRBV24-1 with TRBJ2-3; unclear D gene. Deletions cut 4 bases from V and 2 bases from J, with 6 bases between. This CDR3 region has 13 residues. The germline V gene encodes CDR1 KGHDR and CDR2 SFDVKD. The CDR3 nucleotides are TGTGCCACCAGTGAAGACACCACAGATACGCAGTATTTT. Amino acid sequence: CATSEDTTDTQYF.

The CDR3 reads CASQGLAGGEETQYF. The CDR3 coding sequence is TGTGCCAGCCAGGGACTAGCGGGAGGGGAAGAGACCCAGTACTTC. This chain uses TRBV27 with TRBJ2-5; 16 positions match TRBD2. The germline V gene has CDR1 MNHEY and CDR2 SMNVEV (reference sequence). V was pared by 8 bases and J by 3 bases, with 3 bases of the junction left unmatched. This CDR3 comprises 15 residues.

The V gene is TRBV2, the J gene TRBJ2-3, with 10 bases that match TRBD1. Trimming removed 8 bases from V and 2 bases from J; junction bases left unmatched: 1. The CDR3 runs 13 residues. Per the germline V gene, CDR1 is SNHLY and CDR2 is FYNNEI. The chain's CDR3 is CASGTGATDTQYF. The CDR3 region has the DNA TGTGCCAGCGGGACAGGGGCCACAGATACGCAGTATTTT.

V is TRBV2 and J is TRBJ1-1; 11 bases fit TRBD1. V dropped 8 bases and J dropped 8; count of bases not matched to a gene: 10. The CDR3 has 14 residues. CDR1 is SNHLY, CDR2 FYNNEI, per germline. The CDR3 here is CASHRIGQGAEAFF. The CDR3 DNA follows: TGTGCCAGCCACCGAATCGGACAGGGGGCCGAAGCTTTCTTT.

The chain combines TRBV6-2 or TRBV6-3 with TRBJ2-3; 7 nucleotides line up with TRBD2. Trimming at V came to 6 bases and at J to 4 bases, leaving 16 bases not matched to a gene. CDR1 and CDR2 (germline): MNHEY, SVGEGT. The CDR3 covers 17 residues. CDR3 amino acids: CASSPSPAGVLADTQYF. The CDR3 bases are TGTGCCAGCAGCCCATCCCCGGCGGGAGTACTGGCAGATACGCAGTATTTT.

This clone was found a few times. The chain has TRBV21-1 and TRBJ1-1; TRBD1 is taken as the D call from the table, unchecked against the DNA. TRBV21-1 is marked as a pseudogene. This CDR3 spans 17 amino acids. The CDR3 nucleotides read TGTGCCAGCAGCAAACTTTTCGCTTACAGGGGGCCCACTGAAGCTTTCTTT. Protein: CASSKLFAYRGPTEAFF.

The CDR3 coding sequence is TGTGCCAGCAGCCCGGGACTAGGCCGGTCAGAGACCCAGTACTTC. This encodes CASSPGLGRSETQYF. The J gene is TRBJ2-5, the V gene TRBV7-2; 8 positions agree with TRBD2. This CDR3 is 15 amino acids long. The trim removed 5 bases at V and 4 bases at J, leaving 9 bases unmatched. CDR1 is SGHTA and CDR2 is FQGNSA in the germline V gene.

The table lists this clone with a few counts. Other DNA sequences of this sample code for an identical CDR3. The chain is built from TRBV5-5 and TRBJ2-3; 9 positions agree with TRBD2. Germline V gene sequence: CDR1 SGHKS, CDR2 YYEKEE (reference sequence). This CDR3 spans 16 amino acids. Here the CDR3 DNA reads TGTCCCCGCAGCTTGGGCGGGGGGGGGAGGGCCCTCCCTGGGTATTTT. This codes for CPRSLGGGGRALPGYF.

This sequence joins TRBV27 and TRBJ2-3; TRBD2 agrees at 9 bases. This CDR3 is built from 20 residues. CDR1 MNHEY and CDR2 SMNVEV come from the germline V gene (reference sequence). The V segment lost 5 bases and the J segment 1 base; nucleotides outside the gene matches: 19. CDR3 in amino acids: CASSPYTLPGRLAGTDTQYF. The DNA for the CDR3 is TGTGCCAGCAGTCCCTATACCCTCCCGGGTCGACTAGCGGGCACAGATACGCAGTATTTT.

The chain carries TRBV7-2 and TRBJ2-1; TRBD1 aligns across 7 bases. CDR1 is SGHTA and CDR2 is FQGNSA in the germline V gene. With V trimmed by 0 bases and J by 7 bases, 12 bases remained unmatched. CDR3 size: 17 residues. The CDR3 sequence: CASSLARGTGVKNEQFF. CDR3 nucleotides: TGTGCCAGCAGCTTAGCGCGCGGTACAGGGGTGAAAAATGAGCAGTTCTTC. Combining the CDR3 with reference TRBV7-2 and TRBJ2-1 gives the whole variable domain GAGVSQSPSNKVTEKGKDVELRCDPISGHTALYWYRQSLGQGLEFLIYFQGNSAPDKSGLPSDRFSAERTGGSVSTLTIQRTQQEDSAVYLCASSLARGTGVKNEQFFGPGTRLTVL.

This chain links TRBV3-1 (or the pseudogene TRBV3-2) with TRBJ2-7; 8 bases are a match to TRBD1. The CDR3 is made up of 14 amino acids. The junction had 5 bases not matched to a gene; V was cut back by 2 bases and J by 5 bases. Looked up from germline, CDR1 is LGHDT and CDR2 is YNNKEL (reference sequence). The CDR3 DNA sequence: TGTGCCAGCAGCCAATGGACAGGGAGCCACGAGCAGTACTTC. This sequence encodes CASSQWTGSHEQYF.

This chain joins TRBV4-1 and TRBJ1-1, with D tentatively TRBD1 (5 bases). Germline V gene sequence: CDR1 MGHRA, CDR2 YSYEKL. This CDR3 spans 17 amino acids. V lost 2 bases, J lost 2 bases, and 18 bases lay in between. The CDR3 is CASSQLPPWGENTEAFF. The CDR3 nucleotides read TGCGCCAGCAGCCAACTTCCCCCCTGGGGGGAAAACACTGAAGCTTTCTTT.

The V gene is TRBV5-1, the J gene TRBJ2-7; D is perhaps TRBD1 (8 bases). The CDR3 length is 16 residues. V lost 4 bases, J lost 6 bases, and 23 bases lay in between. CDR1 is SGHRS and CDR2 is YFSETQ in the germline V gene. The CDR3 DNA reads TGCGCCAGCAGCGCGGGAGCAGGGGGCCCTCTTTCCGAGCAGTACTTC. As protein: CASSAGAGGPLSEQYF. The variable domain in full, completed from reference TRBV5-1 and TRBJ2-7, reads KAGVTQTPRYLIKTRGQQVTLSCSPISGHRSVSWYQQTPGQGLQFLFEYFSETQRNKGNFPGRFSGRQFSNSRSEMNVSTLELGDSALYLCASSAGAGGPLSEQYFGPGTRLTVT.

The genes are TRBV6-5 and TRBJ2-2; 8 positions match TRBD2. Germline loops: CDR1 MNHEY, CDR2 SVGAGI. The V and J ends lost 2 bases and 6 bases, in that order; junction bases with no gene match: 5. CDR3 size: 15 residues. CDR3 bases: TGTGCCAGCAGTTACGCGGGAGGTTTGGCCGGGGAGCTGTTTTTT. Amino acids: CASSYAGGLAGELFF.

The genes are TRBV19 and TRBJ1-3; 11 bases line up with TRBD1. The germline gives CDR1 LNHDA, CDR2 SQIVND (reference sequence). The trim removed 4 bases at V and 1 base at J, leaving 15 bases unmatched. This CDR3 is built from 20 residues. The CDR3 is CASSRGADRGLLRSGNTIYF. Written as DNA, the CDR3 is TGTGCCAGTAGTAGGGGGGCGGACAGGGGGCTTTTGAGATCTGGAAACACCATATATTTT.

The chain carries TRBV7-9 and TRBJ2-1; 8 bases align to TRBD2. The V and J ends lost 11 bases and 6 bases, in that order; junction bases with no gene match: 6. CDR3 size: 12 residues. CDR1 and CDR2 from the germline V gene are SEHNR and FQNEAQ (reference sequence). DNA for the CDR3: TGTGCCTCCTCGGGAGGGTCCAATGAGCAGTTCTTC. Translated, it gives CASSGGSNEQFF.

The rearrangement joins TRBV19 to TRBJ1-2; 8 bases are shared with TRBD1. Per the germline V gene, CDR1 is LNHDA and CDR2 is SQIVND (reference sequence). CDR3 size: 16 residues. Trimming took 5 bases from V and 7 from J; bases not matched to a gene: 15. The CDR3 loop is CASSSLTKTGDGGYTF. Here the CDR3 DNA reads TGTGCCAGTAGTTCCCTCACCAAGACAGGGGATGGTGGCTACACCTTC.

The J gene is TRBJ1-2, the V gene TRBV3-1 (or the pseudogene TRBV3-2); tentatively, D is TRBD1 (5 bases). The germline V gene encodes CDR1 LGHDT and CDR2 YNNKEL (reference sequence). This CDR3 has 11 amino acids. Trimming took off 2 bases at V and 8 bases at J, with 6 bases between the two ends. The DNA of the CDR3 is TGTGCCAGCAGCCAACAGGGAGGCTACACCTTC. It is translated as CASSQQGGYTF.

The gene calls are TRBV5-1 and TRBJ2-5, with 9 bases identical to TRBD1. Losses at the gene ends were 2 bases for V and 5 bases for J; bases not matched to a gene: 7. Germline V lookup: CDR1 SGHRS, CDR2 YFSETQ. The CDR3 totals 15 residues. As DNA, the CDR3 is TGCGCCAGCAGCTTCGAGGGACAGGGTTACGAGACCCAGTACTTC. It codes for CASSFEGQGYETQYF.

V and J are TRBV19 and TRBJ1-2; D is ambiguous. The V and J ends lost 5 bases and 4 bases respectively, with 20 bases between them. From germline, CDR1 is LNHDA and CDR2 SQIVND (reference sequence). This CDR3 contains 16 residues. The CDR3: CASSLYGEGSGYGYTF. The CDR3 DNA is TGTGCCAGTAGTCTTTACGGGGAAGGGAGCGGCTATGGCTACACCTTC.

The chain links TRBV18 to TRBJ2-3, with a possible D match to TRBD2 (5 bases). CDR1 is KGHSH, CDR2 LQKENI, per germline. V lost 3 bases and J lost 4, with 8 bases in between. The CDR3 consists of 13 residues. CDR3 coding DNA: TGTGCCAGCTCACCGACGGGGTCAGATACGCAGTATTTT. The encoded protein is CASSPTGSDTQYF.

V gene TRBV3-1 (or the pseudogene TRBV3-2) combines with J gene TRBJ2-1; 8 nucleotides agree with TRBD2. Unmatched junction bases numbered 7, after V lost 5 bases and J lost 4 bases. The CDR3 loop spans 15 amino acids. CDR1 LGHDT and CDR2 YNNKEL come from the germline V gene (reference sequence). CDR3 nucleotide sequence: TGTGCCAGCAGCTTACGGGGGGGATTATACAATGAGCAGTTCTTC. Protein product: CASSLRGGLYNEQFF.